The following is a T cell receptor (beta chain) sequence with its context. This entry belongs to a study of blood T cell repertoires in COVID-19. Per the original methods: How many nucleated cells were present was estimated from reference gene primer amplification. The protocol was immunoSEQ multiplex PCR, while the TCRdb copy is restricted to in-frame clones and leaves out a portion. For V, J and clone size, that table is used; D and trimming come from the DNA. The table records about 150,000 clones, about four fifths of them present only once. Trimming stripped 0 bases from V and 11 bases from J, with 20 bases between. The CDR3 is 17 amino acids. Germline CDR1 reads MGHDK; CDR2 reads SYGVNS.

This receptor was identified in a woman aged 55 to 70 with acute or convalescent COVID-19. J is TRBJ1-6 and V is TRBV25-1, with a weak D call TRBD1 (5 bases). Sequencing input: peripheral blood. CDR3 sequence: CASSEYKGPSGIAPLHF. DNA of the CDR3: TGTGCCAGCAGTGAATATAAAGGACCCTCAGGGATTGCACCCCTCCACTTT.